The 13 T cell receptor beta chains reported below all come from one sample, sequenced in a study of tissue T cells after allogeneic stem cell transplantation. Time point meaning: mouse harvest day 14 after allogeneic transplant. The graft held 10^6 splenic CD5+ T cells and 10^7 T-cell-depleted bone marrow cells. TCRdb keeps only in-frame clones here, not all; method: immunoSEQ multiplex PCR. The sample lists 7,500 to 8,500 clones; roughly a third were seen once. Sample: skin. Source of these receptors: a female BALB/c mouse given C57BL/6 T cells with graft-versus-host disease after an allogeneic hematopoietic cell transplant.

This clone was detected only a few times. Gene and germline names: mouse. The sequenced fragment ends 1 residue before the CDR3 boundary, so the rest is inferred from the germline J gene. The gene calls are TRBV13-2 and TRBJ2-7, with D possibly being TRBD2 (5 bases). Germline-derived CDR1 and CDR2 are NNHNN and SYGAGS (reference sequence). The V and J ends lost 1 base and 2 bases respectively, with 7 bases between them. CDR3 length: 13 amino acids. The CDR3 reads CASGDWGTYEQYF. The CDR3 bases that were read are TGTGCCAGCGGTGATTGGGGAACCTATGAACAGTAC.

This clone is classed as medium-sized. Gene labels here are mouse ones. The same CDR3 is also encoded by other DNA sequences in this sample. Incomplete CDR3 DNA: TGTGCCAGCAGTCTGGACAGATATGAACAGTAC. Its protein is CASSLDRYEQY. The whole CDR3 region reads CASSLDRYEQYF. The V gene is TRBV26, the J gene TRBJ2-7, with a weak D call TRBD1 (5 bases). Coverage ceases 1 residue before the CDR3 finishes, and the germline J gene fills in the end. Germline CDR1 KGHPV, CDR2 FQNQEV (reference sequence). The CDR3 length is 12 residues. The ends were cut back, 2 bases at V and 4 bases at J, with 6 bases in the middle.

As to this clone: Genes and germline are mouse. The read ends 1 residue shy of where the CDR3 ends; the end is completed using the germline J gene. The chain uses TRBV23 and TRBJ2-4. CDR1 KGHTA and CDR2 FQNQQP come from the germline V gene. This CDR3 is 14 amino acids long. The CDR3 DNA, read in part, is TGCTCCAGCAGTCAATCGTCAGGGGGGGACACCTTGTAC. It codes for CSSSQSSGGDTLY. The CDR3, in full, reads CSSSQSSGGDTLYF.

This clone is classed as medium-sized. Gene names follow the mouse nomenclature. The CDR3 goes on 1 residue after the read ends, and that part is filled in from the germline J gene. The chain combines TRBV26 with TRBJ1-4; unclear D gene. V lost 0 bases and J lost 7, with 6 bases in between. The CDR3 runs to 13 residues. Germline V gene sequence: CDR1 KGHPV, CDR2 FQNQEV (reference sequence). The CDR3 sequence is CASSLSGIERLFF. CDR3 DNA (partial): TGTGCCAGCAGTCTGTCAGGGATCGAAAGATTATTT.

This clone was detected a few times. The genes and germline here are from mouse. The CDR3 end is not reached by the read, which stops 1 residue before it; the germline J gene fills it in. The chain recombines TRBV26 with TRBJ2-5, with D unresolved. V was cut by 2 bases and J by 5 bases, with 11 bases left in between. The CDR3 has 14 amino acids. Germline assignment: CDR1 KGHPV and CDR2 FQNQEV (reference sequence). The covered CDR3 bases are TGTGCCAGCAGTCTGCCCGGGCGGGTAGACACCCAGTAC. Protein: CASSLPGRVDTQY. The full CDR3 protein is CASSLPGRVDTQYF.

The sample holds a few counts of this clone. The gene symbols are mouse symbols. The CDR3 extends 1 residue past the end of the read, so its final part is completed from the germline J gene. The chain has TRBV26 and TRBJ1-1; no firm D call. The germline gives CDR1 KGHPV, CDR2 FQNQEV (reference sequence). The CDR3 is 14 residues long. With 4 bases removed from V and 0 bases from J, the gap between germline ends came to 9 bases. The CDR3 loop reads CASSPTHANTEVFF. CDR3 bases read: TGTGCCAGCAGTCCGACACATGCAAACACAGAAGTCTTC.

A note on this clone: All gene names here are mouse names. From the germline J gene comes the end of the CDR3, since the read stops 1 residue before it. The rearrangement joins TRBV13-2 to TRBJ2-5; 8 nucleotides line up with TRBD2. V lost 0 bases, J lost 0 bases, and 3 bases stayed unmatched. The germline gives CDR1 NNHNN, CDR2 SYGAGS (reference sequence). This CDR3 comprises 16 residues. The CDR3 DNA, read in part, is TGTGCCAGCGGTGATGCTTGGGGGGGTAACCAAGACACCCAGTAC. Translating gives CASGDAWGGNQDTQY. The whole CDR3 sequence reads CASGDAWGGNQDTQYF.

This clone is medium-sized within its sample. Gene names denote mouse genes. From the germline J gene comes the end of the CDR3, since the read stops 1 residue before it. This chain connects TRBV23 to TRBJ2-7; the listed D gene, TRBD1, was not tested against the DNA. This CDR3 has 12 amino acids. The germline V gene encodes CDR1 KGHTA and CDR2 FQNQQP. The CDR3 reads CSSSLTGGEQYF. The CDR3 DNA, read in part, is TGCTCCAGCAGTCTGACAGGGGGTGAACAGTAC.

This clone appeared a few times. Gene and germline names: mouse. The read halts 1 residue ahead of the CDR3 end, with the missing end drawn from the germline J gene. The chain employs TRBV19 and TRBJ2-5; 10 bases agree with TRBD2. CDR1 is FNHDT, CDR2 SITEND, per germline (reference sequence). The junction had 4 bases not matched to a gene; V was cut back by 3 bases and J by 3 bases. This CDR3 comprises 15 residues. This chain's CDR3 is CASSRLGGGQDTQYF. The sequenced CDR3 bases are TGTGCCAGCAGTAGACTGGGGGGAGGACAAGACACCCAGTAC.

The sample holds a few counts of this clone. The germline and genes are mouse ones. With the read ending 1 residue before the CDR3 end, the germline J gene is used to fill in that end. This rearrangement joins TRBV16 to TRBJ2-5; 7 bases map to TRBD1. Per the germline V gene, CDR1 is SGHSA and CDR2 is FRNQAP. The CDR3 sequence is 13 residues long. J lost 4 bases, V lost 3 bases, and 1 base had no gene match. CDR3 bases read: TGTGCAAGCAGCTTTACAGGGGAAGACACCCAGTAC. As protein: CASSFTGEDTQY. The complete CDR3 reads CASSFTGEDTQYF.

In this sample, this clone is medium-sized. The genes are named according to mouse. The CDR3 goes on 1 residue after the read ends, and that part is filled in from the germline J gene. The V call is TRBV13-1, the J call TRBJ1-3; D perhaps matches TRBD1 (5 bases). This CDR3 has 14 residues. Germline lookup yields CDR1 NSHNY and CDR2 SYGAGN. V lost 2 bases, J lost 1 base, and 7 bases lay in between. The DNA read from the CDR3 is TGTGCCAGCAGTGAGCGGGGCTCTGGAAATACGCTCTAT. This gives the protein CASSERGSGNTLY. The entire CDR3 protein is CASSERGSGNTLYF.

This clone occurred a few times. The genes are named according to mouse. Read coverage stops 1 residue before the CDR3 terminus; the germline J gene supplies the remainder. The chain carries TRBV31 and TRBJ2-1; TRBD2 aligns across 7 bases. This CDR3 is 15 amino acids long. Germline V gene lookup returns CDR1 GKSSPN and CDR2 SITVG. The V and J ends lost 3 bases and 0 bases, in that order; junction bases with no gene match: 5. Partial CDR3 DNA: TGTGCCTGGAGCCAACTGGGGACTAACTATGCTGAGCAGTTC. It is translated as CAWSQLGTNYAEQF. In full, the CDR3 is CAWSQLGTNYAEQFF.

This clone has just one count. Since a much larger clone is just one base distant, this may be a read error. The germline and genes are mouse ones. The read finishes 1 residue shy of the CDR3 end, and the germline J gene is used to complete it. V gene TRBV3 combines with J gene TRBJ2-7; 7 positions match TRBD1. V lost 4 bases to trimming and J lost 4 bases; unmatched junction nucleotides: 1. This CDR3 spans 12 amino acids. From germline, CDR1 is SNHLY and CDR2 FYNGKV (reference sequence). The CDR3 spells CASSSGQYEQYF. The CDR3 bases that were read are TGTGCCAGCAGCTCGGGACAGTATGAACAGTAC. The variable domain in full, completed from reference TRBV3 and TRBJ2-7, reads GPKVLQIPSHQIIDMGQMVTLNCDPVSNHLYFYWYKQILGQQMEFLVNFYNGKVMEKSKLFKDQFSVERPDGSYFTLKIQPTALEDSAVYFCASSSGQYEQYFGPGTRLTVL.